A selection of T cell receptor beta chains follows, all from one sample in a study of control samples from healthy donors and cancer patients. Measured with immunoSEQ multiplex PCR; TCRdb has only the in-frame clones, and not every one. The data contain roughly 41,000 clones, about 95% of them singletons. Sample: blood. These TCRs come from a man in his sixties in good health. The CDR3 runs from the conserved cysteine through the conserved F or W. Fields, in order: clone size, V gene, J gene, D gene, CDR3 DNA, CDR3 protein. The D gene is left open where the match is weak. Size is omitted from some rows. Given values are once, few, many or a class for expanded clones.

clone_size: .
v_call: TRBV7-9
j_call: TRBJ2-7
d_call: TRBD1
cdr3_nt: TGTGCCAGCAGCTTGGGGACAGGGCTCGGCGAGCAGTACTTC
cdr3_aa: CASSLGTGLGEQYF

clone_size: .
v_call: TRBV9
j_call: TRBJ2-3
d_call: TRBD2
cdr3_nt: TGTGCCAGCAAGCGGGATACCACAGATACGCAGTATTTT
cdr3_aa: CASKRDTTDTQYF

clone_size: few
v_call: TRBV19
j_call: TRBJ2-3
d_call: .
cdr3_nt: TGTGCCAGTAGTATCGCTGGGGTCAATACGCAGTATTTT
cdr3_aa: CASSIAGVNTQYF

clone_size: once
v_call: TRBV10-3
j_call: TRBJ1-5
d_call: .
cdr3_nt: TGTGCCATCAGCGCAGGGAACAATCAGCCCCAGCATTTT
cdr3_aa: CAISAGNNQPQHF

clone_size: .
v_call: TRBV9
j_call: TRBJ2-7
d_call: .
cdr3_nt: TGTGCCAGCAGCGACCGGGACTTGTCCTACGAGCAGTACTTC
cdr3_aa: CASSDRDLSYEQYF

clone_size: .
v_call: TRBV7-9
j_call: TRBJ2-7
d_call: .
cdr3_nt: TGTGCCAGCAGCCCGCCCTTAGACTCCTACGAGCAGTACTTC
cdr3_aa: CASSPPLDSYEQYF

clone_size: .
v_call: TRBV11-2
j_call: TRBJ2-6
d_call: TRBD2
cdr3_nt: TGTGCCAGCAGCTTCCCTGGGGGGGGTACTGGGGCCAACGTCCTGACTTTC
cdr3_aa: CASSFPGGGTGANVLTF

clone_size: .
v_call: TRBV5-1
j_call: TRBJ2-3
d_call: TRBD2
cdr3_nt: TGCGCCAGCGGCCCTCTCGCGGGAGGGAGGGCAGATACGCAGTATTTT
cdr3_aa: CASGPLAGGRADTQYF

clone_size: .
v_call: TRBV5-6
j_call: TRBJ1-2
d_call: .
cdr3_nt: TGTGCCAGCAGCTCGGCCGACAGGAGGGGCTACACCTTC
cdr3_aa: CASSSADRRGYTF

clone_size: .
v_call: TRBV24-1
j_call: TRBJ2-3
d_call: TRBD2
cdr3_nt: TGTGCCACCAGCCGGGAGGTCACAGATACGCAGTATTTT
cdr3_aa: CATSREVTDTQYF

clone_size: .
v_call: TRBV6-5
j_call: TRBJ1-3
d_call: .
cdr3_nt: TGTGCCAGCAGCTATCCTGAGACTGGAAACACCATATATTTT
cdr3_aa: CASSYPETGNTIYF

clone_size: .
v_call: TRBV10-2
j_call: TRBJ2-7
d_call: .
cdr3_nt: TGCGCCAGCAGTGAATCCCTTACCATCTACGAGCAGTACTTC
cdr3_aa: CASSESLTIYEQYF

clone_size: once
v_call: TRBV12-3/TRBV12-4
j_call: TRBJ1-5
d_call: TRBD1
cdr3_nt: TGTGCCAGCAGTCTGGACAGGGTGAAGCCCCAGCATTTT
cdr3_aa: CASSLDRVKPQHF

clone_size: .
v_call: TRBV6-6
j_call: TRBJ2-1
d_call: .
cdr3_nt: TGTGCCAGCAGTCCGGACACCTCCTACAATGAGCAGTTCTTC
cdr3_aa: CASSPDTSYNEQFF

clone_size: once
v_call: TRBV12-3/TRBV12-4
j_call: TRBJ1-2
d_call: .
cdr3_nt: TGTGCCAGCAGTTTTGTTGGTTATGGCTACACCTTC
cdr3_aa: CASSFVGYGYTF

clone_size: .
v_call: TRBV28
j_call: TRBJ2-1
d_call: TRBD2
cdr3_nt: TGTGCCAGCAGACTAGCGGGAGTAGGTGAGCAGTTCTTC
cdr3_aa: CASRLAGVGEQFF

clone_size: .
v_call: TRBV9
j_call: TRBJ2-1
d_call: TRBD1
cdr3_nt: TGTGCCAGCAGCCCCAGGGGGTTTCTTTACAATGAGCAGTTCTTC
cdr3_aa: CASSPRGFLYNEQFF

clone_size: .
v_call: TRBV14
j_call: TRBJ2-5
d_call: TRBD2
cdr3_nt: TGTGCCAGCAGCCCACGACTAGCGGGGAGGGGAGAGACCCAGTACTTC
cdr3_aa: CASSPRLAGRGETQYF

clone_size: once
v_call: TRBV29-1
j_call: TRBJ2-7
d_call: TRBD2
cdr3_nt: TGCAGCGCTGGACTAGCGGGAGCAGTGGAGCAGTACTTC
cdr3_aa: CSAGLAGAVEQYF

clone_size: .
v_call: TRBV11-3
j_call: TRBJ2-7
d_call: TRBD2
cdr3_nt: TGTGCCAGCAGCTTAGGACTAGCGGGAGAGGCGGCCTACGAGCAGTACTTC
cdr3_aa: CASSLGLAGEAAYEQYF

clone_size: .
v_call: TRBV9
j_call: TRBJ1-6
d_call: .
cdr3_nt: TGTGCCAGCAGCGTAGGTTCGGGCACCGTACCGAATTCACCCCTCCACTTT
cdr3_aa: CASSVGSGTVPNSPLHF

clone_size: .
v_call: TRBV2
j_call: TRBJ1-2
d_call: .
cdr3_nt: TGTGCCAGCAGTGAAGCCAGGCAGTACTATGGCTACACCTTC
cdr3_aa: CASSEARQYYGYTF

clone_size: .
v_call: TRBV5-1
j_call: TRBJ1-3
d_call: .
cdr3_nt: TGCGCCAGCAGCCCTGACCCGGGGGGAAACACCATATATTTT
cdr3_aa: CASSPDPGGNTIYF

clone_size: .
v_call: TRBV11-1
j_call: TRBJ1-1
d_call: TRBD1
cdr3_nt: TGTGCCAGCAGCTTAATCCGGGCAGGGGGTGAAGCTTTCTTT
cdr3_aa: CASSLIRAGGEAFF

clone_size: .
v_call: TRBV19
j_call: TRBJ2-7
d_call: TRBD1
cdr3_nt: TGTGCCAGTAGTGGGACAGGAAACCCTCCGAGCGAGCAGTACTTC
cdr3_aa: CASSGTGNPPSEQYF

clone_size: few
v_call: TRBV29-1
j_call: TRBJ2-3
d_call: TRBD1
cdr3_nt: TGCAGCGTCGGACAGGGAGGAGATACGCAGTATTTT
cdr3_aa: CSVGQGGDTQYF

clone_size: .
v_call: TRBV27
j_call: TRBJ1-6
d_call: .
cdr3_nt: TGTGCCAGCAGTTTAGAGGGGCTGGGGGCCCTCCACTTT
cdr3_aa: CASSLEGLGALHF

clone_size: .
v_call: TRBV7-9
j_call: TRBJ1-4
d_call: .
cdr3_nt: TGTGCCAGCAGCTTTGGGGGGGCTGAAAAACTGTTTTTT
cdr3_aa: CASSFGGAEKLFF

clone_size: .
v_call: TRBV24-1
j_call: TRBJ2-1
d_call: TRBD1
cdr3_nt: TGTGCCACCAGTGACTCAGGACAGGGGCACTTCAATGAGCAGTTCTTC
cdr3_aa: CATSDSGQGHFNEQFF

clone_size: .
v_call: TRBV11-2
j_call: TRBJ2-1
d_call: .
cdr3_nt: TGTGCCAGCGGTCGTCAACTGGGGAACAATGAGCAGTTCTTC
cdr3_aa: CASGRQLGNNEQFF

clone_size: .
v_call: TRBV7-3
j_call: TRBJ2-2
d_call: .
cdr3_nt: TGTGCCAGCAGCCCCCGGGCTAGTCAAGTACTGTACACCGGGGAGCTGTTTTTT
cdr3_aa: CASSPRASQVLYTGELFF

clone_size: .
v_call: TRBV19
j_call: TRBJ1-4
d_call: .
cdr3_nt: TGTGCCAGTAGCCGTAGGCGGGGGACAACCTTTGCAACTAATGAAAAACTGTTTTTT
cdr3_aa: CASSRRRGTTFATNEKLFF

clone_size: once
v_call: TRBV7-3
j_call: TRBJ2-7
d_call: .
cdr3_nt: TGTGCCAGCAGCCCGGGAGAAGCATACGAGCAGTACTTC
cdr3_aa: CASSPGEAYEQYF

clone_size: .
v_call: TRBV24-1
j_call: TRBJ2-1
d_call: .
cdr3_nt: TGTGCCACCGTTAAACAGGGATATCAGTTCTTC
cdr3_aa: CATVKQGYQFF

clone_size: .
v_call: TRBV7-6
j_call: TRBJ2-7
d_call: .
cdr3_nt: TGTGCCAGCAGTCCTTTGTTGGGTTTGGACAGTCTAAACGAGCAGTACTTC
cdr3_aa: CASSPLLGLDSLNEQYF

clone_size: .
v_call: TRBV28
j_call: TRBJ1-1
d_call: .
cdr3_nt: TGTGCCAGCAGTCCAACGACAGCAATGAACACTGAAGCTTTCTTT
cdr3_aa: CASSPTTAMNTEAFF

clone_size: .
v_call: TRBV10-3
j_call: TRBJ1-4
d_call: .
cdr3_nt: TGTGCCATCAGTGGTAGACTGGGGGTTGACCATGAAAAACTGTTTTTT
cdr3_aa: CAISGRLGVDHEKLFF

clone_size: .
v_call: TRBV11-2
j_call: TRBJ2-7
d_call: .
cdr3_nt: TGTGCCAGCAGCTTAGGTCACGAGCAGTACTTC
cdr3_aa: CASSLGHEQYF

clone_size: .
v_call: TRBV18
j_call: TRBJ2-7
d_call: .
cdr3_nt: TGTGCCAGCTCACAGAAAGCAGGGTCCTACGAGCAGTACTTC
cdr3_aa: CASSQKAGSYEQYF

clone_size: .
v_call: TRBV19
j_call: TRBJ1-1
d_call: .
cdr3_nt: TGTGCCAGTAGTATAGGTCTGATCCCCACTGAAGCTTTCTTT
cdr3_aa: CASSIGLIPTEAFF

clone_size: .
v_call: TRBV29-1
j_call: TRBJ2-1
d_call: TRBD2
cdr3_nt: TGCAGCGTCGATCTAGCGGGAGTGATCGGTGAGCAGTTCTTC
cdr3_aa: CSVDLAGVIGEQFF

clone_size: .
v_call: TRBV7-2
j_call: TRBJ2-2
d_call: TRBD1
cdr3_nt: TGTGCCAGCAGCTTGTCTAGGGGGCCCGGGGAGCTGTTTTTT
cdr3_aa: CASSLSRGPGELFF

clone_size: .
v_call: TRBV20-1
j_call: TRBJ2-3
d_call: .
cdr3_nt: TGCAGTGCTAGTACGGGGTCTAAGCACACAGATACGCAGTATTTT
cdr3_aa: CSASTGSKHTDTQYF

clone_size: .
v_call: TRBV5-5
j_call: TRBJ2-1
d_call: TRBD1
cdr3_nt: TGTGCCAGCAGCCCGGGACAGGGGGTTTATGAGCAGTTCTTC
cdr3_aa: CASSPGQGVYEQFF

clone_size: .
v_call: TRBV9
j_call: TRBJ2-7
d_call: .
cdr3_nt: TGTGCCAGCAGCGTGACAGCGGGACACCTAGGCGTCGAGCAGTACTTC
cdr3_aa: CASSVTAGHLGVEQYF

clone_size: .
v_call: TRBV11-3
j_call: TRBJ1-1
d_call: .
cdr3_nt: TGTGCCAGCAGCTTTTCACACACTGAAGCTTTCTTT
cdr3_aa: CASSFSHTEAFF

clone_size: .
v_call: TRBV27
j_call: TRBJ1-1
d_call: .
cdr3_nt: TGTGCCAGCAGTTTACTTACAGTGGGGACTGAAGCTTTCTTT
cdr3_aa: CASSLLTVGTEAFF

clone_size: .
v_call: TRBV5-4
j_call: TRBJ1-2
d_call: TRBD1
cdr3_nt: TGTGCCAGCAGCTATAATTCTAAGACAGGGCGAGGCTACACCTTC
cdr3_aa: CASSYNSKTGRGYTF

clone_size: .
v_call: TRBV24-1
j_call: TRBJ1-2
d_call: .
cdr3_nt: TGTGCCACCAGTGATCCCGCTAGTCCTAACTATGGCTACACCTTC
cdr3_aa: CATSDPASPNYGYTF

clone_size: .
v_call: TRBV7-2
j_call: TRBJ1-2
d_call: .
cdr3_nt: TGTGCCAGCAGCTCGCGGGGGCCCAGTACCTATGGCTACACCTTC
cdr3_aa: CASSSRGPSTYGYTF

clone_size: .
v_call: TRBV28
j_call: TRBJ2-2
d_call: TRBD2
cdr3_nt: TGTGCCAGCAGGGATAGCGGGAGGAAAACCGGGGAGCTGTTTTTT
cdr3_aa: CASRDSGRKTGELFF

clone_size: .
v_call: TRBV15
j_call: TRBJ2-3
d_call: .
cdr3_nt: TGTGCCACCAGCGGGGGAGGGGGTGCTGGGGGAGATACGCAGTATTTT
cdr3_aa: CATSGGGGAGGDTQYF

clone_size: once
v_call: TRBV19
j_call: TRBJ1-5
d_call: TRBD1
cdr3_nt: TGTGCCAGTATGGACAGGGGGTCAAATCAGCCCCAGCATTTT
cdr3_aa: CASMDRGSNQPQHF

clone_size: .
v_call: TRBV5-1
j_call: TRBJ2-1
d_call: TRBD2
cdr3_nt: TGCGCCAGCAGCTTGGCGTCTAGCGGCTACAATGAGCAGTTCTTC
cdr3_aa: CASSLASSGYNEQFF

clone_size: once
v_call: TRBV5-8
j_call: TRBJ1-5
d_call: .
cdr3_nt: TGTGCCAGCAGCTTGGAAGACGTTAGCAATCAGCCCCAGCATTTT
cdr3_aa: CASSLEDVSNQPQHF

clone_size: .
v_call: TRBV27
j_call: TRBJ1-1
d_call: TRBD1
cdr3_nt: TGTGCCAGCAGTGGGGGACAGGACGGCACTGAAGCTTTCTTT
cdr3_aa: CASSGGQDGTEAFF

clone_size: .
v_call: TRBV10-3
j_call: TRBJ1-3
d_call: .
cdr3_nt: TGTGCCATCACCAATACAGCCCCTGGAAACACCATATATTTT
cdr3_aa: CAITNTAPGNTIYF

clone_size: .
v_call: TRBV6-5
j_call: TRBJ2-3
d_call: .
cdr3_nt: TGTGCCAGCAGATTGGGTCCAGACACAGATACGCAGTATTTT
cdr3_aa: CASRLGPDTDTQYF

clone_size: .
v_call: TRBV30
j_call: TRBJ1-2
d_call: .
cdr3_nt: TGTGCCTGGAGTACCATGGGTGGCTACACCTTC
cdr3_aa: CAWSTMGGYTF

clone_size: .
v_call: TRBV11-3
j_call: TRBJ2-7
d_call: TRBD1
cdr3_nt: TGTGCCAGCAGCTTAGGGTGGGGGGACAGGGCCTACGAGCAGTACTTC
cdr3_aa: CASSLGWGDRAYEQYF